A selection of T cell receptor beta chains follows, all from one sample in a study of control samples from healthy donors and cancer patients. Clones were sequenced by immunoSEQ multiplex PCR, and TCRdb holds only the in-frame ones, with some missing. The sample yields around 95,000 clones, 85% seen once. Source material: blood. These receptors were taken from a young man in good health. Both conserved end residues are part of each CDR3. A D gene is named only where the DNA matches it firmly. Not every row has a clone size; where given, it reads once, few, many or a size class.

CASSLLMGEIYEQYF | TGTGCCAGCAGCTTATTGATGGGGGAAATCTACGAGCAGTACTTC | TRBJ2-7 | TRBV7-2 | . | .
CASSESGTILNTGELFF | TGCGCCAGCAGTGAGTCTGGGACAATCTTGAACACCGGGGAGCTGTTTTTT | TRBJ2-2 | TRBV10-1 | . | .
CASSQGGFGLGNTEAFF | TGCGCCAGCAGCCAAGGGGGCTTTGGCCTAGGGAACACTGAAGCTTTCTTT | TRBJ1-1 | TRBV4-1 | . | .
CASRDSYEQYF | TGTGCCAGTAGGGACAGCTACGAGCAGTACTTC | TRBJ2-7 | TRBV19 | . | .
CAISDAQGALGQPQHF | TGTGCCATCAGTGACGCACAGGGGGCCCTGGGGCAGCCCCAGCATTTT | TRBJ1-5 | TRBV10-3 | . | TRBD1
CASSRYWQGDPKNSPLHF | TGCGCCAGCAGCCGATATTGGCAGGGGGACCCAAAAAATTCACCCCTCCACTTT | TRBJ1-6 | TRBV5-1 | . | TRBD1
CASSQGGAGDQPQHF | TGTGCCAGCAGCCAAGGGGGGGCAGGGGATCAGCCCCAGCATTTT | TRBJ1-5 | TRBV4-2 | . | .
CASNEAYSGNTIYF | TGTGCCAGTAATGAAGCTTACTCTGGAAACACCATATATTTT | TRBJ1-3 | TRBV19 | . | .
CASSPGTSGANEQYF | TGTGCCAGCAGCCCGGGGACTAGCGGGGCCAACGAGCAGTACTTC | TRBJ2-7 | TRBV7-6 | few | TRBD2
CASGDLNGYTF | TGTGCCAGTGGTGATTTGAATGGCTACACCTTC | TRBJ1-2 | TRBV6-5 | . | .
CASSARTSFSGANVLTF | TGTGCCAGCAGTGCCCGGACATCATTCTCTGGGGCCAACGTCCTGACTTTC | TRBJ2-6 | TRBV6-1 | few | .
CASHPRGNQPQHF | TGTGCCAGCCATCCGCGAGGGAATCAGCCCCAGCATTTT | TRBJ1-5 | TRBV28 | . | .
CASHNTRSYTDTQYF | TGTGCCAGCCATAACACTCGAAGTTACACAGATACGCAGTATTTT | TRBJ2-3 | TRBV7-9 | few | .
CASSSTGTLSTDTQYF | TGTGCCAGCAGCTCAACCGGGACACTGAGCACAGATACGCAGTATTTT | TRBJ2-3 | TRBV11-2 | once | .
CASTSGGIIYEQYF | TGTGCCAGCACCTCAGGGGGCATAATCTACGAGCAGTACTTC | TRBJ2-7 | TRBV6-5 | once | TRBD1
CAISDTGYNEQFF | TGTGCCATCAGTGATACCGGTTACAATGAGCAGTTCTTC | TRBJ2-1 | TRBV10-3 | . | .
CATRRVMGGTEAFF | TGTGCCACGAGGAGGGTCATGGGAGGCACTGAAGCTTTCTTT | TRBJ1-1 | TRBV28 | . | .
CASRTERGLSYEQYF | TGCGCCAGCAGGACAGAGCGGGGGCTTTCCTACGAGCAGTACTTC | TRBJ2-7 | TRBV10-2 | . | TRBD2
CASSFSNRAEQYF | TGTGCCAGCAGCTTTTCTAACAGGGCGGAGCAGTACTTC | TRBJ2-7 | TRBV7-9 | once | .
CASSRDLRSPLHF | TGTGCCAGCAGCCGGGACCTGAGGTCACCCCTCCACTTT | TRBJ1-6 | TRBV14 | . | .
CASSLAWDGNSPLHF | TGCGCCAGCAGCTTGGCCTGGGACGGCAATTCACCCCTCCACTTT | TRBJ1-6 | TRBV5-1 | . | .
CASSPGQGESPLHF | TGTGCCAGCAGCCCGGGACAGGGCGAGTCACCCCTCCACTTT | TRBJ1-6 | TRBV7-8 | . | TRBD1
CASLPQGSETQYF | TGTGCCAGCTTGCCCCAGGGGTCAGAGACCCAGTACTTC | TRBJ2-5 | TRBV3-1/TRBV3-2 | . | .
CASSVRGQGGEKLFF | TGTGCCAGCAGCGTACGCGGACAGGGGGGTGAAAAACTGTTTTTT | TRBJ1-4 | TRBV9 | . | TRBD1
CASSFSGIGELFF | TGTGCCAGCAGTTTCTCTGGGATCGGGGAGCTGTTTTTT | TRBJ2-2 | TRBV12-3/TRBV12-4 | . | .
CASSINGADTQYF | TGTGCCAGTAGTATAAACGGGGCGGATACGCAGTATTTT | TRBJ2-3 | TRBV19 | . | .
CASSWQGMNTEAFF | TGCGCCAGCAGCTGGCAGGGTATGAACACTGAAGCTTTCTTT | TRBJ1-1 | TRBV5-1 | . | .
CASSPSLLLPQHF | TGTGCCAGCAGCCCGAGCCTGTTATTGCCCCAGCATTTT | TRBJ1-5 | TRBV6-5 | . | .
CASSHTDTQYF | TGTGCCAGCTCACACACAGATACGCAGTATTTT | TRBJ2-3 | TRBV18 | once | .
CASSHNREIIYF | TGTGCCAGCAGCCATAACAGGGAGATCATATATTTT | TRBJ1-3 | TRBV5-6 | . | .
CASSTSPYEQYF | TGTGCCAGCAGCACATCCCCCTACGAGCAGTACTTC | TRBJ2-7 | TRBV12-3/TRBV12-4 | . | .
CAWVSYYGYTF | TGTGCCTGGGTATCCTACTATGGCTACACCTTC | TRBJ1-2 | TRBV30 | . | .
CASSSTVTGADTQYF | TGTGCCAGCAGCTCGACAGTGACGGGGGCAGATACGCAGTATTTT | TRBJ2-3 | TRBV5-5 | . | .
CAWSPTGMNTEAFF | TGTGCCTGGAGTCCGACAGGGATGAACACTGAAGCTTTCTTT | TRBJ1-1 | TRBV30 | . | TRBD1
CASSLVANTEAFF | TGTGCCAGCAGCCTCGTGGCGAACACTGAAGCTTTCTTT | TRBJ1-1 | TRBV7-6 | once | .
CASAEPGGRLNTEAFF | TGTGCCAGCGCGGAACCCGGTGGCAGATTAAACACTGAAGCTTTCTTT | TRBJ1-1 | TRBV2 | few | .
CASTASGGEYGYTF | TGTGCCAGCACAGCGTCAGGAGGGGAGTATGGCTACACCTTC | TRBJ1-2 | TRBV6-5 | . | .
CASSYLGGRNEQFF | TGTGCCAGCAGTTACCTAGGGGGGCGGAATGAGCAGTTCTTC | TRBJ2-1 | TRBV6-5 | few | .
CASAASDGGRGGYTF | TGTGCCAGCGCAGCCTCGGATGGGGGGCGTGGTGGCTACACCTTC | TRBJ1-2 | TRBV25-1 | . | .
CAWGSPTGINEKLFF | TGTGCCTGGGGTTCTCCGACAGGGATTAATGAAAAACTGTTTTTT | TRBJ1-4 | TRBV30 | . | TRBD1
CSASSVSGDLGEKLFF | TGCAGTGCTAGTTCTGTGTCTGGGGATTTGGGTGAAAAACTGTTTTTT | TRBJ1-4 | TRBV20-1 | . | .
CASSSGVHLEQYF | TGTGCCAGTAGTTCCGGGGTCCACCTCGAGCAGTACTTC | TRBJ2-7 | TRBV19 | few | .
CASRTGHYNQPQHF | TGTGCCAGCAGGACAGGGCACTATAATCAGCCCCAGCATTTT | TRBJ1-5 | TRBV6-5 | few | TRBD1
CSVDGGAPTDTQYF | TGCAGCGTTGACGGAGGCGCTCCCACAGATACGCAGTATTTT | TRBJ2-3 | TRBV29-1 | few | .
CASSLGERGGDTQYF | TGTGCCAGCAGCTTGGGCGAGCGGGGGGGGGATACGCAGTATTTT | TRBJ2-3 | TRBV5-4 | . | TRBD2
CASSKPGYQKRGTEAFF | TGTGCCAGCAGCAAACCGGGTTATCAGAAGAGGGGCACTGAAGCTTTCTTT | TRBJ1-1 | TRBV7-9 | . | .
CASSLSGGYEKLFF | TGTGCCAGCAGCCTCTCGGGAGGGTATGAAAAACTGTTTTTT | TRBJ1-4 | TRBV13 | . | .
CASSSTGTDTQYF | TGTGCCAGCAGCTCGACAGGGACAGATACGCAGTATTTT | TRBJ2-3 | TRBV5-4 | few | TRBD1
CAWSKIAGAFAPLHF | TGTGCCTGGAGTAAAATAGCAGGGGCGTTCGCACCCCTCCACTTT | TRBJ1-6 | TRBV30 | . | .
CASSPRQMGEKLFF | TGTGCCAGCAGCCCCCGACAGATGGGTGAAAAACTGTTTTTT | TRBJ1-4 | TRBV3-1/TRBV3-2 | . | .
CASSDLGEGNQPQHF | TGTGCCAGCAGCGATCTGGGTGAAGGCAATCAGCCCCAGCATTTT | TRBJ1-5 | TRBV27 | . | .
CASSNNGGGNEQFF | TGTGCCAGCAGTAACAATGGGGGGGGGAATGAGCAGTTCTTC | TRBJ2-1 | TRBV6-5 | . | TRBD2
CASSPEGAGNSPLHF | TGCGCCAGCAGCCCGGAGGGGGCCGGTAATTCACCCCTCCACTTT | TRBJ1-6 | TRBV5-1 | . | TRBD1
CASRGQGTGANVLTF | TGTGCCAGCAGGGGCCAGGGGACTGGGGCCAACGTCCTGACTTTC | TRBJ2-6 | TRBV7-8 | . | .
CASSLAGPSGANVLTF | TGTGCCAGCTCGCTAGCGGGCCCCTCTGGGGCCAACGTCCTGACTTTC | TRBJ2-6 | TRBV7-3 | . | TRBD2
CASSVDLYTEAFF | TGTGCCAGCAGCGTAGATTTGTACACTGAAGCTTTCTTT | TRBJ1-1 | TRBV9 | . | .